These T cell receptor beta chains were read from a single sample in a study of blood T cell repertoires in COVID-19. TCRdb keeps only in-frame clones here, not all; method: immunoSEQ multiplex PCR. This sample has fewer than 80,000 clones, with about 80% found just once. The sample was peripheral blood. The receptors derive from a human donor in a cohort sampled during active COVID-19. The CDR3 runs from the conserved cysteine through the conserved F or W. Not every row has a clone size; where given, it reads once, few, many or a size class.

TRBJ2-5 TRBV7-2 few CASSLTGLGSQETQYF
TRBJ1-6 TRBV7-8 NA CASRPRGSYNSPLHF
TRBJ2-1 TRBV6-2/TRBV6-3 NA CASSLAGPSYNEQFF
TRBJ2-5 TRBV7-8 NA CASSLARGQAQETQYF
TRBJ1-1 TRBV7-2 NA CASSIRDRNTEAFF
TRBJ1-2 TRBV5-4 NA CASSPDTANYGYTF
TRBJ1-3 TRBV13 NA CASSDDPKRSGNTIYF
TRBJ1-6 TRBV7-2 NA CASSWARGRYNSPLHF
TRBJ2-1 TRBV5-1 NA CASSSTLADRLNEQFF
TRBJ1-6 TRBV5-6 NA CASSLRTGTENSPLHF
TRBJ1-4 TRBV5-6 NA CASSIRSPAREKLFF
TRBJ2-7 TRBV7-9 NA CASRRGTGGAYEQYF
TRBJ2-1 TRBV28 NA CASNVAGTSYNEQFF
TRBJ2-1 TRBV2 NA CASGLWGDNEQFF
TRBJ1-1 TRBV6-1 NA CASSETPVWGRGPEAFF
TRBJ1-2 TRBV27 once CASSLPGSGYTF
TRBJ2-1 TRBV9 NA CASSAGGDEQFF
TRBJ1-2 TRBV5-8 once CASSPDRNYGYTF
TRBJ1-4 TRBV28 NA CASRLYEKLFF
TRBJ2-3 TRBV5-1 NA CASSNDLAVGTDTQYF
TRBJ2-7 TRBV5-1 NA CASKAGDRADEQYF
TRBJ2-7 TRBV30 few CAWRGDRGRDEQYF
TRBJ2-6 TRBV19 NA CASSAGGRGANVLTF
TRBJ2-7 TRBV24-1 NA CATRGTGSRYEQYF
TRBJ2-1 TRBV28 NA CASSVRDRGTYNEQFF
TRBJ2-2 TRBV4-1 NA CASSLGRDPKAGELFF
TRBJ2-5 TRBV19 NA CASSIVLRGAGGRETQYF
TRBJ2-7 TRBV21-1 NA CASSTHPGQGPYEQYF
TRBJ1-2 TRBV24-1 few CATAGEEDYGYTF
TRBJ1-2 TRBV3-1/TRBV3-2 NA CASSQASTDGYTF
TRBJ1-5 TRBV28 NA CASGGRGYQPQHF
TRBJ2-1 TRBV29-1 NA CSVESRYNEQFF
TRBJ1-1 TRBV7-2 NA CASSSRVSGTRAFF
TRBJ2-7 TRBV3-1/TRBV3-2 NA CASSPTSGPPYEQYF
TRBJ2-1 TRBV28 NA CASSGAGTSGRARLEQFF
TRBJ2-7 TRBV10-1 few CASSDRVLGEQYF
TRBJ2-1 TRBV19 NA CASSLDRARLNEQFF
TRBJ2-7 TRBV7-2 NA CASSLWPPIAGEQYF
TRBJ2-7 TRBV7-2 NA CASSLARQNAYEQYF
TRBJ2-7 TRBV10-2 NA CASSESYEQYF
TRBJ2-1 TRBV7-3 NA CASSLGGGFFEQFF
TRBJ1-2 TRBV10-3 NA CAISPPSGQGNYGYTF
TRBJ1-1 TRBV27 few CASSAYRGSRAFF
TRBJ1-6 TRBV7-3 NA CASSLKGDSPLHF
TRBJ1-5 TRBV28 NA CASSPGDSFYSNQPQHF
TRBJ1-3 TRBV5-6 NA CASSANRGSSGNTIYF
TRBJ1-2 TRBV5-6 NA CASSLVQGAGGYTF
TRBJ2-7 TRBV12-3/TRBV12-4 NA CASSFGTSNEQYF
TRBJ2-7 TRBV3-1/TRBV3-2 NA CASSPRTVTYEQYF
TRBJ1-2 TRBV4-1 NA CASSKKETGAVYGYTF
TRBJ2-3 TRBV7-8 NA CASSLARAGVGDTQYF
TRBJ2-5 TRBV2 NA CASSEEGDRDYGETQYF
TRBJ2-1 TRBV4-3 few CASSQEAGDFYNEQFF
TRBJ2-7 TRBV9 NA CASSPTDRARTYEQYF
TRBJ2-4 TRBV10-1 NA CASSEGRAGEKNIQYF